These 20 T cell receptor beta chains were sequenced from one sample in a study of cytomegalovirus exposure and HLA in healthy donors. The PCR used 60 Vbeta and 13 Jbeta primers. Data came from immunoSEQ multiplex PCR; TCRdb stores just in-frame clones and leaves some out. Of roughly 150,000 clones detected, approximately 80% appear once; the ten largest clones hold about 6.6%. Sequences were obtained from PBMCs. These receptor sequences come from a woman aged 40-49 years in good health and CMV-seropositive.

The chain is built from TRBV5-4 and TRBJ2-4; D perhaps matches TRBD2 (7 bases). The CDR3 totals 14 residues. Trimming cost V 3 bases and J 7 bases, with 14 bases left between them. Germline values: CDR1 SGHNT, CDR2 YYREEE (reference sequence). In nucleotides, the CDR3 is TGTGCCAGCAGCTGGGGGGGGGCGGGGAACATTCAGTACTTC. Translated, it gives CASSWGGAGNIQYF.

This sequence joins TRBV10-1 and TRBJ2-7; tentatively, D is TRBD1 (5 bases). This CDR3 region has 14 residues. The V and J ends lost 2 bases and 3 bases respectively, with 11 bases between them. Germline-derived CDR1 and CDR2 are WNHNN and SYGVQD (reference sequence). This chain's CDR3 is CASSEGADHYEQYF. The CDR3 DNA follows: TGCGCCAGCAGTGAGGGGGCAGACCACTACGAGCAGTACTTC.

The chain is built from TRBV28 and TRBJ1-2, with 8 positions matching TRBD1. Germline-derived CDR1 and CDR2 are MDHEN and SYDVKM. The CDR3 has 12 residues. J lost 4 bases, V lost 9 bases, and 4 bases had no gene match. The DNA for the CDR3 is TGTGCCAGTTCAGGGGGCGCCTATGGCTACACCTTC. Translating it yields CASSGGAYGYTF.

The V gene is TRBV28, the J gene TRBJ2-3; possible D gene TRBD2, 6 bases. This CDR3 spans 14 amino acids. Trimming took off 5 bases at V and 0 bases at J, with 9 bases between the two ends. Germline CDR1 MDHEN, CDR2 SYDVKM. CDR3: CASSPGGSTDTQYF. The CDR3 DNA sequence: TGTGCCAGCAGTCCCGGGGGTAGCACAGATACGCAGTATTTT.

V usage is TRBV29-1 and J usage is TRBJ2-1; D not resolved. The CDR3 is made up of 15 amino acids. Per the germline V gene, CDR1 is SQVTM and CDR2 is ANQGSEA. The V gene lost 4 bases and the J gene lost 4 bases, with 17 bases spanning the gap. In DNA form, the CDR3 reads TGCAGCGTTGCCCAGGTCGGTAACTGGTACAATGAGCAGTTCTTC. Amino acid sequence: CSVAQVGNWYNEQFF.

This clone was detected once. The chain uses TRBV28 and TRBJ2-7; TRBD2 agrees at 7 bases. J gave up 4 bases and V 4 bases, and 7 bases lay outside the gene matches. This CDR3 spans 14 amino acids. Germline assignment: CDR1 MDHEN and CDR2 SYDVKM. The CDR3 loop reads CASSSTGTTYEQYF. In DNA form, the CDR3 reads TGTGCCAGCAGTTCCACCGGGACTACTTACGAGCAGTACTTC. Variable domain in full (rest from reference TRBV28 and TRBJ2-7): DVKVTQSSRYLVKRTGEKVFLECVQDMDHENMFWYRQDPGLGLRLIYFSYDVKMKEKGDIPEGYSVSREKKERFSLILESASTNQTSMYLCASSSTGTTYEQYFGPGTRLTVT.

This clone was detected only once. V and J are TRBV30 and TRBJ2-3; D might be TRBD2 (5 bases). The ends were cut back, 2 bases at V and 6 bases at J, with 18 bases in the middle. Germline V gene data show CDR1 as GTSNPN and CDR2 as SVGIG (reference sequence). The CDR3 totals 15 residues. CDR3 sequence: CAWSPVDPPGDTQYF. As DNA, the CDR3 is TGTGCCTGGAGTCCCGTGGACCCCCCGGGGGATACGCAGTATTTT.

This rearrangement joins TRBV7-8 to TRBJ1-4; 8 bases line up with TRBD1. The CDR3 has 15 residues. The germline V gene encodes CDR1 SGHVS and CDR2 FQNEAQ. V lost 1 base, J lost 8 bases, and 6 bases stayed unmatched. The CDR3 DNA sequence: TGTGCCAGCAGCTTAGTCTGGACAGGGCGGGAAAAACTGTTTTTT. It is translated as CASSLVWTGREKLFF.

The rearrangement links TRBV28 to TRBJ2-2; TRBD1 matches at 7 bases. CDR1 MDHEN and CDR2 SYDVKM come from the germline V gene. The ends lost 9 bases at V and 0 bases at J; junction bases unmatched: 4. The CDR3 covers 14 residues. CDR3: CASRTGSNTGELFF. The DNA of the CDR3 is TGTGCCAGTCGGACAGGATCGAACACCGGGGAGCTGTTTTTT.

The chain carries TRBV2 and TRBJ1-5; TRBD1 aligns across 8 bases. Germline trimming cut 5 bases from V and 0 bases from J; bases unmatched to any gene: 3. This CDR3 is built from 15 residues. Germline V gene lookup returns CDR1 SNHLY and CDR2 FYNNEI. The CDR3: CASSLDRDSNQPQHF. The CDR3 region has the DNA TGTGCCAGCAGTTTGGACAGGGATAGCAATCAGCCCCAGCATTTT.

This chain connects TRBV10-2 to TRBJ2-2; D is perhaps TRBD1 (5 bases). CDR1 WSHSY and CDR2 SAAADI come from the germline V gene. Between the trimmed V and J ends, which lost 2 bases and 5 bases, there was a span of 6 bases. The CDR3 contains 13 residues. Here the CDR3 DNA reads TGCGCCAGCAGTGAGCAGGGAACCGGGGAGCTGTTTTTT. This translates into CASSEQGTGELFF.

The rearrangement uses TRBV5-6 and TRBJ2-7, with D tentatively TRBD2 (7 bases). Between the trimmed V and J ends, which lost 6 bases and 4 bases, there was a span of 17 bases. CDR1 and CDR2 (germline): SGHDT, YYEEEE. CDR3 length equals 14 residues. As DNA, the CDR3 is TGTGCCAGCACCCTGAGGGGGAGGGGATACGAGCAGTACTTC. It yields the protein CASTLRGRGYEQYF.

The V call is TRBV5-6, the J call TRBJ1-1; TRBD1 might be the D (6 bases). The CDR3 length is 16 residues. Germline V gene lookup returns CDR1 SGHDT and CDR2 YYEEEE. V was pared by 0 bases and J by 1 base, with 13 bases between. This chain's CDR3 is CASSLDGRGRNTEAFF. The CDR3 DNA sequence: TGTGCCAGCAGCTTGGACGGCAGGGGAAGGAACACTGAAGCTTTCTTT.

V is TRBV27 and J is TRBJ2-5; TRBD2 agrees at 13 bases. The last part of the DNA fits TRBJ2-7 better; the J call may be wrong. Per germline, CDR1 MNHEY and CDR2 SMNVEV (reference sequence). This CDR3 contains 15 residues. The CDR3, as DNA: TGTGCCAGCAGTACAGGGACTAGCGGGGCCCTCGAGCAGTACTTC. Translating gives CASSTGTSGALEQYF.

The V call is TRBV11-3, the J call TRBJ1-1; D unresolved. Germline V gene sequence: CDR1 SGHNT, CDR2 YENEEA. The CDR3 length is 18 residues. Trimming cost V 3 bases and J 0 bases, with 20 bases left between them. The CDR3 sequence is CASSFRRGTSDMNTEAFF. The CDR3, as DNA: TGTGCCAGCAGCTTCCGGCGGGGTACCTCGGATATGAACACTGAAGCTTTCTTT.

As regards this clone: At the DNA level, this CDR3 is encoded by other sequences in the same sample as well. The gene calls are TRBV7-2 and TRBJ2-5, with a possible D match to TRBD2 (6 bases). The germline V and J ends were trimmed by 5 bases and 2 bases, with 15 bases remaining between them. This CDR3 has 15 amino acids. Germline V gene lookup returns CDR1 SGHTA and CDR2 FQGNSA. The CDR3 spells CASSLLSGEQETQYF. Written as DNA, the CDR3 is TGTGCCAGCAGCCTACTTAGCGGAGAGCAAGAGACCCAGTACTTC. Full variable domain (rest looked up from reference TRBV7-2 and TRBJ2-5): GAGVSQSPSNKVTEKGKDVELRCDPISGHTALYWYRQSLGQGLEFLIYFQGNSAPDKSGLPSDRFSAERTGGSVSTLTIQRTQQEDSAVYLCASSLLSGEQETQYFGPGTRLLVL.

This chain uses TRBV4-1 with TRBJ2-6, with 8 bases fitting TRBD1. The CDR3 is 20 residues long. The V gene's germline CDR1 is MGHRA and CDR2 YSYEKL. Unmatched junction bases numbered 11, after V lost 0 bases and J lost 1 base. The CDR3: CASSQERGTGSLSGANVLTF. CDR3 bases: TGCGCCAGCAGCCAAGAACGGGGGACAGGATCCCTATCTGGGGCCAACGTCCTGACTTTC.

The chain carries TRBV4-2 and TRBJ2-1; 10 nucleotides line up with TRBD2. The V segment lost 6 bases and the J segment 2 bases; nucleotides outside the gene matches: 13. From germline, CDR1 is LGHNA and CDR2 YNFKEQ. The CDR3 runs to 18 residues. CDR3 amino acids: CASRLFPEAGGPYNEQFF. In DNA form, the CDR3 reads TGTGCCAGCAGACTCTTTCCGGAAGCGGGAGGGCCCTACAATGAGCAGTTCTTC.

In this sample, this clone turned up a few times. The chain combines TRBV27 with TRBJ2-5; 7 nucleotides match TRBD2. The CDR3 runs to 12 residues. The junction had 8 bases not matched to a gene; V was cut back by 10 bases and J by 6 bases. The germline CDR1 and CDR2 sequences are MNHEY and SMNVEV (reference sequence). CDR3: CATRDYMKTQYF. CDR3 nucleotides: TGTGCCACCCGGGACTACATGAAGACCCAGTACTTC.

This clone was picked up a small number of times. This chain connects TRBV19 to TRBJ1-4, with TRBD1 as a possible D gene (5 bases). Trimming removed 5 bases from V and 3 bases from J, with 19 bases in between. CDR1 LNHDA and CDR2 SQIVND come from the germline V gene (reference sequence). CDR3 length: 17 amino acids. The CDR3 spells CASSALFNRIPNEKLFF. The CDR3 DNA sequence: TGTGCCAGTAGTGCCCTCTTTAACAGGATCCCTAATGAAAAACTGTTTTTT.